A selection of T cell receptor beta chains follows, all from one sample in a study of cytomegalovirus exposure and HLA in healthy donors. Generated by immunoSEQ multiplex PCR, the TCRdb table keeps only in-frame clones and is missing some. The sample consists of about 220,000 clones, 85% to 95% of them appearing once. Sequenced material: PBMCs. The receptor set was obtained from a woman between 18 and 29 years old in good health and CMV-seronegative. The conserved cysteine and the conserved F or W are not part of the CDR3 here.

CDR3 protein: ASRPTSGSTEQF
J gene: TRBJ2-1
V gene: TRBV7-6

CDR3 protein: ASSPTTDSLTNYGYT
J gene: TRBJ1-2
V gene: TRBV23-1

CDR3 protein: SVEPRDGQVSAF
J gene: TRBJ1-1
V gene: TRBV29-1

CDR3 protein: ASSPRGSGNTIY
J gene: TRBJ1-3
V gene: TRBV19

CDR3 protein: ASNSAGGRYEQY
J gene: TRBJ2-7
V gene: TRBV6-1

CDR3 protein: ASSQAPGQGNTEAF
J gene: TRBJ1-1
V gene: TRBV4-1

CDR3 protein: ASRGTTFSYEQY
J gene: TRBJ2-7
V gene: TRBV25-1

CDR3 protein: ASSSSQGGLGNEQF
J gene: TRBJ2-1
V gene: TRBV5-1

CDR3 protein: ASSISAASAEAF
J gene: TRBJ1-1
V gene: TRBV19

CDR3 protein: ASGHEQF
J gene: TRBJ2-1
V gene: TRBV9

CDR3 protein: ATSDRVDTEAF
J gene: TRBJ1-1
V gene: TRBV9

CDR3 protein: AWIGQNNSPLH
J gene: TRBJ1-6
V gene: TRBV30

CDR3 protein: ASSYGQPSNTEAF
J gene: TRBJ1-1
V gene: TRBV6-6

CDR3 protein: ASSRTSREQY
J gene: TRBJ2-7
V gene: TRBV11-1

CDR3 protein: ASSVEQETYGYT
J gene: TRBJ1-2
V gene: TRBV5-1

CDR3 protein: SARRVAGYT
J gene: TRBJ1-2
V gene: TRBV20-1

CDR3 protein: ASSYGETGLAEAF
J gene: TRBJ1-1
V gene: TRBV6-6

CDR3 protein: ASSERAPGKNYGYT
J gene: TRBJ1-2
V gene: TRBV19

CDR3 protein: ASSSVRGQGLTTNEKLF
J gene: TRBJ1-4
V gene: TRBV7-9

CDR3 protein: ASSPHSQPQH
J gene: TRBJ1-5
V gene: TRBV27

CDR3 protein: ASSAERDSPLH
J gene: TRBJ1-6
V gene: TRBV2

CDR3 protein: ASSRTSGAYNEQF
J gene: TRBJ2-1
V gene: TRBV7-9

CDR3 protein: ASSITDPNYGYT
J gene: TRBJ1-2
V gene: TRBV19

CDR3 protein: ASSSSGSFSYEQY
J gene: TRBJ2-7
V gene: TRBV9

CDR3 protein: AWSRLAGLAPETQY
J gene: TRBJ2-5
V gene: TRBV30

CDR3 protein: ASSLITGTDTQY
J gene: TRBJ2-3
V gene: TRBV5-6

CDR3 protein: AISYRGPGNTIY
J gene: TRBJ1-3
V gene: TRBV27

CDR3 protein: ASSPLKTQGLWETQY
J gene: TRBJ2-5
V gene: TRBV27

CDR3 protein: ASSELWGRAEAF
J gene: TRBJ1-1
V gene: TRBV6-1

CDR3 protein: ASSQPGQGQSYEQY
J gene: TRBJ2-7
V gene: TRBV18

CDR3 protein: AASRAGMYEQY
J gene: TRBJ2-7
V gene: TRBV6-5

CDR3 protein: ASSFAGSTGGNQY
J gene: TRBJ2-4
V gene: TRBV27

CDR3 protein: ASSDPRQGLYTEAF
J gene: TRBJ1-1
V gene: TRBV10-1

CDR3 protein: ASRGGARPSQPQH
J gene: TRBJ1-5
V gene: TRBV10-1

CDR3 protein: ASSLGFDRTTGELF
J gene: TRBJ2-2
V gene: TRBV27

CDR3 protein: ASSYGSGSSNEQF
J gene: TRBJ2-1
V gene: TRBV6-6

CDR3 protein: ASRALTGNHEQY
J gene: TRBJ2-7
V gene: TRBV6-6

CDR3 protein: ASSPSRETQY
J gene: TRBJ2-5
V gene: TRBV6-5

CDR3 protein: ASSRDSQETQY
J gene: TRBJ2-5
V gene: TRBV7-3

CDR3 protein: ASSLSSGSRDEQF
J gene: TRBJ2-1
V gene: TRBV5-1

CDR3 protein: ASRLPGGAGELF
J gene: TRBJ2-2
V gene: TRBV25-1

CDR3 protein: ASSPGDRAGETQY
J gene: TRBJ2-5
V gene: TRBV5-1

CDR3 protein: ASSYSRDTLSYGYT
J gene: TRBJ1-2
V gene: TRBV6-6

CDR3 protein: ASSEWTGGIGELF
J gene: TRBJ2-2
V gene: TRBV10-1

CDR3 protein: ATSRGTSGSDNEQY
J gene: TRBJ2-7
V gene: TRBV15

CDR3 protein: ASSQVIGAYEQY
J gene: TRBJ2-7
V gene: TRBV4-2

CDR3 protein: ASSAKGDREQF
J gene: TRBJ2-1
V gene: TRBV21-1

CDR3 protein: ASSATESSYNEQF
J gene: TRBJ2-1
V gene: TRBV6-5

CDR3 protein: AWSVGGDNQPQH
J gene: TRBJ1-5
V gene: TRBV30

CDR3 protein: ASRPTGNTEAF
J gene: TRBJ1-1
V gene: TRBV6-1

CDR3 protein: ASSLAKQGARGYT
J gene: TRBJ1-2
V gene: TRBV5-1